This TCR beta chain was found in a study of cytomegalovirus exposure and HLA in healthy donors. PCR primers comprised 60 Vbeta and 13 Jbeta primers. TCRdb's copy holds only in-frame clones and misses some; the assay was immunoSEQ multiplex PCR. Of 150,000 to 200,000 clones listed, around 78% are singletons. V was shortened by 3 bases and J by 4 bases, with 13 bases between the two germline ends. This CDR3 has 14 residues. Germline-derived CDR1 and CDR2 are SGDLS and YYNGEE. The rearrangement uses TRBV9 and TRBJ1-1, with D possibly being TRBD1 (5 bases). This receptor was taken from a woman between 50 and 59 years old in good health and CMV-seropositive. Sequencing was done on a sample of PBMCs. The CDR3 DNA follows: TGTGCCAGCAGCGGGGCGGGGCTCGGCACTGAAGCTTTCTTT. It specifies CASSGAGLGTEAFF. The whole variable domain, remainder taken from reference TRBV9 and TRBJ1-1, is DSGVTQTPKHLITATGQRVTLRCSPRSGDLSVYWYQQSLDQGLQFLIQYYNGEERAKGNILERFSAQQFPDLHSELNLSSLELGDSALYFCASSGAGLGTEAFFGQGTRLTVV.